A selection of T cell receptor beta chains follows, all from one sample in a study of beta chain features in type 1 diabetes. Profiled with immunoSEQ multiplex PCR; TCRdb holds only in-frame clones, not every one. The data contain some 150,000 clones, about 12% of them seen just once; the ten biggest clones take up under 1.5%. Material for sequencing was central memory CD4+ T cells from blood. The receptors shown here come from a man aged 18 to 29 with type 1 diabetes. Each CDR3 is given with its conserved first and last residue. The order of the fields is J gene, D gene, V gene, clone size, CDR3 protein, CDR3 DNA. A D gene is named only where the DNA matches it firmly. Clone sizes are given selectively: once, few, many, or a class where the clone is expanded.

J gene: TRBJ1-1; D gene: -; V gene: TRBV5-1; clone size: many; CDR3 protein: CASSLEVPTEAFF; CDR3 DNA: TGCGCCAGCAGCTTGGAGGTTCCCACTGAAGCTTTCTTT
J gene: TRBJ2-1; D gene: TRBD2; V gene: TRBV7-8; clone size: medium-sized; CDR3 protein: CASSLAQRGGGEQFF; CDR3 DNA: TGTGCCAGCAGCTTAGCCCAGCGGGGGGGCGGTGAGCAGTTCTTC
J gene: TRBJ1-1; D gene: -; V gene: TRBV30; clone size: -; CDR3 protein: CAWQRQLNTEAFF; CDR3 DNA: TGTGCCTGGCAAAGACAGTTGAACACTGAAGCTTTCTTT
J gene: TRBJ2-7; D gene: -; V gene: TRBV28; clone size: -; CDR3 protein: CASSLQGYEQYF; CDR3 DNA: TGTGCCAGCAGTTTGCAGGGCTACGAGCAGTACTTC
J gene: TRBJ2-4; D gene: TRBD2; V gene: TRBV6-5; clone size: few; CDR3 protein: CASSSSGGLAKNIQYF; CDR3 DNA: TGTGCCAGCAGTTCTAGCGGGGGTTTGGCCAAAAACATTCAGTACTTC
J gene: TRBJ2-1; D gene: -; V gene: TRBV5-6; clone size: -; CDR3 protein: CASSLLAIISNNEQFF; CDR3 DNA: TGTGCCAGCAGCTTGTTAGCGATAATTTCTAACAATGAGCAGTTCTTC
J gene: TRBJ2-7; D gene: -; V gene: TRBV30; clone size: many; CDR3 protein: CAWSLPRSDPGRGYEQYF; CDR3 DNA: TGTGCCTGGAGTTTACCTCGCTCGGATCCGGGCCGAGGCTACGAGCAGTACTTC
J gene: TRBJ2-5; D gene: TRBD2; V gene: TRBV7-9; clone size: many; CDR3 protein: CASSPGLAEETQYF; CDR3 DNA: TGTGCCAGCAGCCCGGGACTAGCGGAAGAGACCCAGTACTTC
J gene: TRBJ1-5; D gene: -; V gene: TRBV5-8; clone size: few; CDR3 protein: CASSLLGGNQPQHF; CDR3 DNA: TGTGCCAGCAGCCTCTTGGGGGGCAATCAGCCCCAGCATTTT
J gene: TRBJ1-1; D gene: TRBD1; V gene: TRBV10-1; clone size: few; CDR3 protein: CASSEQGAAEAFF; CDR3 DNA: TGCGCCAGCAGTGAGCAGGGGGCCGCTGAAGCTTTCTTT
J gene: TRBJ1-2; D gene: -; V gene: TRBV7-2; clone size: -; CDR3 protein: CASSSPRTPLTF; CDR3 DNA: TGTGCCAGCAGCAGCCCGAGGACACCTCTCACCTTC
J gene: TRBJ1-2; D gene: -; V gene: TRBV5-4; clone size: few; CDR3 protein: CASSLGGGPEGYGYTF; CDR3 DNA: TGTGCCAGCAGCTTGGGGGGTGGGCCGGAAGGCTATGGCTACACCTTC
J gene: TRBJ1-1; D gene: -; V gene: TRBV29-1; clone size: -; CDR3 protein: CSVATDLNTEAFF; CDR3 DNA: TGCAGCGTTGCTACGGACCTGAACACTGAAGCTTTCTTT
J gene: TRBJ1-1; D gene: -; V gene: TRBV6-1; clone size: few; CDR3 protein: CASNLWENTEAFF; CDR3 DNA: TGTGCCAGCAACTTGTGGGAGAACACTGAAGCTTTCTTT
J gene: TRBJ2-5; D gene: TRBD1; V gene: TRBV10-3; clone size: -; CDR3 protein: CAISGDRGVETQYF; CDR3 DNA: TGTGCCATCAGTGGGGACAGGGGGGTGGAGACCCAGTACTTC
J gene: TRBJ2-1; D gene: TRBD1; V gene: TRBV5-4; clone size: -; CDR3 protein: CASSFGRTGGNEQFF; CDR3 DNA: TGTGCCAGCAGCTTCGGACGGACAGGGGGCAATGAGCAGTTCTTC
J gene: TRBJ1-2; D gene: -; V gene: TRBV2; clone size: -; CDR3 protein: CASSAQGRGYTF; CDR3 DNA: TGTGCCAGCAGTGCACAGGGCCGGGGCTACACCTTC
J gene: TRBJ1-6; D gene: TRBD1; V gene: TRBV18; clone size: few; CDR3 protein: CASSRDRNFLHF; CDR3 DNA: TGTGCCAGCTCAAGGGACAGAAACTTCCTCCACTTT
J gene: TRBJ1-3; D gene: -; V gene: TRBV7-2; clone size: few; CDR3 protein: CASSLTGANSGNTIYF; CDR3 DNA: TGTGCCAGCAGCTTAACCGGGGCAAACTCTGGAAACACCATATATTTT
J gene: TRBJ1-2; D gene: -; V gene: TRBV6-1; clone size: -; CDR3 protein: CASTAGYGYTF; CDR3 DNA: TGTGCCAGCACGGCAGGCTATGGCTACACCTTC
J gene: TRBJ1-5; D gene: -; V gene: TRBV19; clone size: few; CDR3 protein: CASSFPDQPQHF; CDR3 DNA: TGTGCCAGTAGTTTCCCGGATCAGCCCCAGCATTTT
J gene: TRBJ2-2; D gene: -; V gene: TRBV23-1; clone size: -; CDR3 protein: CASSQPPQHLNTGELFF; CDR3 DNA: TGCGCCAGCAGTCAGCCCCCTCAACACCTTAACACCGGGGAGCTGTTTTTT
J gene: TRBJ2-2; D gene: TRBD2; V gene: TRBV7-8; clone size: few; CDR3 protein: CASSLREGPGELFF; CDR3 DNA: TGTGCCAGCAGCCTCCGGGAGGGACCCGGGGAGCTGTTTTTT
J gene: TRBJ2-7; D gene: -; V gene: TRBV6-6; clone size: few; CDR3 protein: CASSPGIGGSYEQYF; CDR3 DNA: TGTGCCAGCAGTCCCGGAATAGGAGGCTCCTACGAGCAGTACTTC
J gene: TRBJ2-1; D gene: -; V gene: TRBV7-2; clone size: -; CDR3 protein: CASSLGGQGKNEQFF; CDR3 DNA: TGTGCCAGCAGCTTAGGGGGTCAGGGGAAGAATGAGCAGTTCTTC
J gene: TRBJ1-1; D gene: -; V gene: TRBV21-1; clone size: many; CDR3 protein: CARDKPNTEAFF; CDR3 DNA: TGTGCCAGGGATAAACCGAACACTGAAGCTTTCTTT
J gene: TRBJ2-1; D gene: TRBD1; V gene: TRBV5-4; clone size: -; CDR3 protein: CASSSGQGLHNEQFF; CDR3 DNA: TGTGCCAGCAGCTCCGGACAGGGGCTCCACAATGAGCAGTTCTTC
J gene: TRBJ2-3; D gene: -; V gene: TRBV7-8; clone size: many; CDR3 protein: CASTPATTDTQYF; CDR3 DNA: TGTGCCAGCACTCCGGCCACCACAGATACGCAGTATTTT
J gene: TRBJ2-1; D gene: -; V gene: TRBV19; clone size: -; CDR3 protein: CASSIGQKQFF; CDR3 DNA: TGTGCCAGTAGTATTGGACAAAAGCAGTTCTTC
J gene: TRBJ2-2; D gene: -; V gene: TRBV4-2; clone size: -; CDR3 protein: CASSPSGWTELFF; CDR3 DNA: TGTGCCAGCAGCCCCTCGGGGTGGACGGAGCTGTTTTTT
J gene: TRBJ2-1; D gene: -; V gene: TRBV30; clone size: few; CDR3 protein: CAWSVRGTSYNEQFF; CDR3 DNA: TGTGCCTGGAGTGTAAGAGGGACCTCCTACAATGAGCAGTTCTTC
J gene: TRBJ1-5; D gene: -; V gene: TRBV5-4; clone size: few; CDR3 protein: CASSLAPNQPQHF; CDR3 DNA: TGTGCCAGCAGCTTGGCACCGAATCAGCCCCAGCATTTT
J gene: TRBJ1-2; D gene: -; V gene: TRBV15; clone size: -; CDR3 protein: CATSARTANYGYTF; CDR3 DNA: TGTGCCACCAGCGCGCGGACGGCAAACTATGGCTACACCTTC
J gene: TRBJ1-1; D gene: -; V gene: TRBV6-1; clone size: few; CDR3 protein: CASSEWHRENTEAFF; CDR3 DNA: TGTGCCAGCAGTGAATGGCACAGGGAGAACACTGAAGCTTTCTTT
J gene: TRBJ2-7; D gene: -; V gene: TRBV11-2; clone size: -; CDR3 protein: CASSLMDNSYEQYF; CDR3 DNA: TGTGCCAGCAGCTTGATGGACAACTCCTACGAGCAGTACTTC
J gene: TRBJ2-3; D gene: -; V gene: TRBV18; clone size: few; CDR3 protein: CASSPPGSSTDTQYF; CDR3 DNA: TGTGCCAGCTCACCACCAGGGTCCAGCACAGATACGCAGTATTTT
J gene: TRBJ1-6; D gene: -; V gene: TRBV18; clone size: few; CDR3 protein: CASSPLGEGGSPLHF; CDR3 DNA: TGTGCCAGCTCACCACTTGGCGAGGGAGGTTCACCCCTCCACTTT
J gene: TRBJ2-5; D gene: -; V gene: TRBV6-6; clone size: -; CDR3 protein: CASSYSEETQYF; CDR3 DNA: TGTGCCAGCAGTTACTCCGAAGAGACCCAGTACTTC
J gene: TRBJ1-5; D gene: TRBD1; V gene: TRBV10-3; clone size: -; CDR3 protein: CAISPGTANNQPQHF; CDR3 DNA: TGTGCCATCAGTCCTGGGACAGCGAACAATCAGCCCCAGCATTTT
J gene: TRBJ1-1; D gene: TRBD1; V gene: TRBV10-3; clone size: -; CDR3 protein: CAIRTGTAMNTEAFF; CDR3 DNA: TGTGCCATCAGGACCGGGACAGCCATGAACACTGAAGCTTTCTTT
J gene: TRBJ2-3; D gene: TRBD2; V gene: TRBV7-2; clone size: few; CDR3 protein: CASSLVGGGTDTQYF; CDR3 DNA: TGTGCCAGCAGCTTAGTCGGGGGGGGCACAGATACGCAGTATTTT
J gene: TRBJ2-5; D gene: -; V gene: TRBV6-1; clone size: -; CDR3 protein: CASSEAGIQETQYF; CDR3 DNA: TGTGCCAGCAGTGAAGCGGGTATCCAGGAGACCCAGTACTTC
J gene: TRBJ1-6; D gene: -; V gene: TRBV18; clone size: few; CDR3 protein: CASSQTEDNSPLHF; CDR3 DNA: TGTGCCAGCTCACAGACGGAGGATAATTCACCCCTCCACTTT
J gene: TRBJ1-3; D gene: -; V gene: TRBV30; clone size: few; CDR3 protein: CAWTNLNTIYF; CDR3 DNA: TGTGCCTGGACCAACCTAAACACCATATATTTT
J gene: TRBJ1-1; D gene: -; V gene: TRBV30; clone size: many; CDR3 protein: CAWSVLVSTAEAFF; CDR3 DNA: TGTGCCTGGAGTGTGTTGGTCTCAACGGCTGAAGCTTTCTTT
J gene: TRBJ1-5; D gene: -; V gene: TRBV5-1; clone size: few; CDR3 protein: CASSLSPQGNQPQHF; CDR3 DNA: TGCGCCAGCAGCTTGTCGCCACAAGGCAATCAGCCCCAGCATTTT
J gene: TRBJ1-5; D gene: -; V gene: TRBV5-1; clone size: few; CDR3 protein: CASSPGQQEQPQHF; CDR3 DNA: TGCGCCAGCAGCCCCGGACAGCAGGAGCAGCCCCAGCATTTT
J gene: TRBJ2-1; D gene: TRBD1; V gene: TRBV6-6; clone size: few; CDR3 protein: CASLKPGQGNEQFF; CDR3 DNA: TGTGCCAGCCTTAAACCGGGACAGGGAAATGAGCAGTTCTTC
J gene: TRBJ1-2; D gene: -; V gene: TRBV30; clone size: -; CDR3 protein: CAWRGQGLSGYTF; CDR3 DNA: TGTGCCTGGCGGGGCCAGGGATTGAGCGGCTACACCTTC